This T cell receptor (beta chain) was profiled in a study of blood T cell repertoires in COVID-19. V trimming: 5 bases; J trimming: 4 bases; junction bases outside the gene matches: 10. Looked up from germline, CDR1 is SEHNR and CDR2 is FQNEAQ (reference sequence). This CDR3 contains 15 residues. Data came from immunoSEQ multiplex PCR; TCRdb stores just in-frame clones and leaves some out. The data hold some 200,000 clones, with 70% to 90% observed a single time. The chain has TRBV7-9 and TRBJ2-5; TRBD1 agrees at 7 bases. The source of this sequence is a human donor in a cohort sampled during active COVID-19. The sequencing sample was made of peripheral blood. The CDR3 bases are TGTGCCAGCAGCCCCCCGACAGGGCGGCTAGAGACCCAGTACTTC. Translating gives CASSPPTGRLETQYF.